The 27 T cell receptor beta chains given below trace back to one sample, sequenced in a study of OX40 agonist ivuxolimab in advanced cancers. The library relied on the immunoSEQ multiplex PCR assay. TCRdb mirrors the immuneACCESS table, restricted to in-frame sequences. Some clones are absent from its copies; in checked studies, under half trace to an unresolved V gene, and the reason for the others is unknown. The sample profile shows about 75,000 clones; about 88% of them were found once. 0.3% to 0.4% of the sample is held by the ten biggest clonotypes. Sequencing used CD4+ or CD8+ T cells sorted from blood, obtained in a trial of the OX40 agonist ivuxolimab. These receptors came from an adult with an advanced solid tumor such as melanoma, head and neck, liver or kidney cancer.

This clone was counted once. This sequence joins TRBV10-3 and TRBJ1-2; 7 positions agree with TRBD1. This CDR3 is built from 16 residues. V lost 0 bases, J lost 0 bases, and 4 bases stayed unmatched. From germline, CDR1 is ENHRY and CDR2 SYGVKD. The CDR3 nucleotides are TGTGCCATCAGTGAGTCGGGACAGATAGCTAACTATGGCTACACCTTC. Translating it yields CAISESGQIANYGYTF.

This chain's CDR3 is CASGPSGGPSYNEQFF. For the CDR3, the DNA is TGTGCCAGCGGCCCGAGCGGGGGGCCATCCTACAATGAGCAGTTCTTC. The chain couples TRBV27 to TRBJ2-1; the match to TRBD2 covers 9 bases. The CDR3 covers 16 residues. The germline V gene has CDR1 MNHEY and CDR2 SMNVEV (reference sequence). V lost 8 bases and J lost 1; bases outside the gene matches: 9.

The gene calls are TRBV7-2 and TRBJ2-5, with 10 bases aligning to TRBD2. The CDR3 contains 17 residues. CDR1 and CDR2 (germline): SGHTA, FQGNSA. The V gene end was trimmed by 5 bases and the J gene end by 0 bases; junction bases not matched to a gene: 9. The CDR3 DNA reads as TGTGCCAGCAGCGTCGGCGTAGCGGGGGGCCACCAAGAGACCCAGTACTTC. This gives the protein CASSVGVAGGHQETQYF.

The rearrangement uses TRBV30 and TRBJ1-1, with D uncertain. The germline gives CDR1 GTSNPN, CDR2 SVGIG (reference sequence). This CDR3 region has 13 residues. V was pared by 4 bases and J by 0 bases, with 9 bases between. CDR3 in DNA: TGTGCCTGGAAAAAAATTTTGAACACTGAAGCTTTCTTT. Translated, it gives CAWKKILNTEAFF. Drawing the rest from reference TRBV30 and TRBJ1-1, the complete variable domain is SQTIHQWPATLVQPVGSPLSLECTVEGTSNPNLYWYRQAAGRGLQLLFYSVGIGQISSEVPQNLSASRPQDRQFILSSKKLLLSDSGFYLCAWKKILNTEAFFGQGTRLTVV.

The gene calls are TRBV5-1 and TRBJ1-4; 7 bases map to TRBD1. Trimming removed 1 base from V and 11 bases from J; junction bases left unmatched: 5. Germline V gene sequence: CDR1 SGHRS, CDR2 YFSETQ. CDR3 length: 13 amino acids. The chain's CDR3 is CASSLRTGDKLFF. CDR3 bases: TGCGCCAGCAGCTTGCGTACAGGGGATAAACTGTTTTTT.

The V and J genes are TRBV6-1 and TRBJ2-7; TRBD1 or TRBD2 may be the D gene (5 bases each). Germline CDR1 MNHNS, CDR2 SASEGT. V gave up 7 bases and J gave up 2 bases, with 15 bases separating them. The CDR3 has 14 residues. Here the CDR3 DNA reads TGTGCCAGCACCCCTGGGACGGGTCCCTACGAGCAGTACTTC. This sequence encodes CASTPGTGPYEQYF.

This clone was seen once. The chain couples TRBV2 to TRBJ1-4; weak D call: TRBD1 (6 bases). Germline V gene lookup returns CDR1 SNHLY and CDR2 FYNNEI. The CDR3 is made up of 13 amino acids. The V and J ends lost 9 bases and 5 bases respectively, with 13 bases between them. The CDR3 region has the DNA TGTGCCAGACAGGGATCCCTAAATGAAAAACTGTTTTTT. It specifies CARQGSLNEKLFF.

The gene calls are TRBV20-1 and TRBJ2-1; D remains unclear. Germline loops: CDR1 DFQATT, CDR2 SNEGSKA (reference sequence). CDR3 length: 11 residues. Between the trimmed V and J ends, which lost 1 base and 7 bases, there was a span of 5 bases. In nucleotides, the CDR3 is TGCAGTGCTAGAGTGTCGAATGAGCAGTTCTTC. It encodes CSARVSNEQFF.

The J gene is TRBJ1-4, the V gene TRBV28; possibly TRBD1 for D (5 bases). This CDR3 spans 18 amino acids. V was shortened by 5 bases and J by 0 bases, with 19 bases between the two germline ends. Germline values: CDR1 MDHEN, CDR2 SYDVKM. The CDR3 here is CASSLWGRGRATNEKLFF. Here the CDR3 DNA reads TGTGCCAGCAGTCTCTGGGGGAGGGGTAGGGCAACTAATGAAAAACTGTTTTTT.

This sequence joins TRBV30 and TRBJ2-3; 10 bases agree with TRBD2. CDR1 GTSNPN and CDR2 SVGIG come from the germline V gene (reference sequence). There are 15 residues in the CDR3. V shed 2 bases, J shed 4 bases, and the junction held 6 bases outside the gene matches. The CDR3 reads CAWSKGLARADTQYF. The DNA of the CDR3 is TGTGCCTGGAGTAAGGGACTAGCGAGGGCAGATACGCAGTATTTT.

The table lists this clone with a few counts. This chain links TRBV25-1 with TRBJ1-5; 9 nucleotides match TRBD1. Germline lookup yields CDR1 MGHDK and CDR2 SYGVNS. The CDR3 contains 14 residues. V trimming: 4 bases; J trimming: 5 bases; junction bases outside the gene matches: 3. CDR3 residues: CASSVQGADQPQHF. CDR3 coding DNA: TGTGCCAGCAGTGTACAGGGGGCTGATCAGCCCCAGCATTTT. Drawing the rest from reference TRBV25-1 and TRBJ1-5, the complete variable domain is EADIYQTPRYLVIGTGKKITLECSQTMGHDKMYWYQQDPGMELHLIHYSYGVNSTEKGDLSSESTVSRIRTEHFPLTLESARPSHTSQYLCASSVQGADQPQHFGDGTRLSIL.

This chain connects TRBV5-6 to TRBJ2-1, with a possible D match to TRBD1 (5 bases). V was trimmed by 0 bases and J by 7 bases, leaving 14 bases between them. The germline V gene has CDR1 SGHDT and CDR2 YYEEEE. The CDR3 is made up of 15 amino acids. The CDR3 spells CASSLGQGLANEQFF. CDR3 in DNA: TGTGCCAGCAGCTTGGGCCAGGGTTTGGCTAATGAGCAGTTCTTC. The entire variable domain, with the rest obtained from reference TRBV5-6 and TRBJ2-1, is as follows: DAGVTQSPTHLIKTRGQQVTLRCSPKSGHDTVSWYQQALGQGPQFIFQYYEEEERQRGNFPDRFSGHQFPNYSSELNVNALLLGDSALYLCASSLGQGLANEQFFGPGTRLTVL.

This clone was recorded only once. This sequence joins TRBV5-1 and TRBJ1-1; D unclear. The CDR3 has 14 residues. Trimming removed 4 bases from V and 4 bases from J, with 14 bases in between. Germline V gives CDR1 SGHRS, CDR2 YFSETQ. CDR3 loop: CASSAGPAGTEAFF. For the CDR3, the DNA is TGCGCCAGCAGCGCGGGCCCGGCGGGCACTGAAGCTTTCTTT.

V is TRBV29-1 and J is TRBJ2-1; 9 bases match TRBD2. The CDR3 spans 16 residues. Trimming cost V 4 bases and J 4 bases; bases outside gene matches: 11. CDR1 is SQVTM and CDR2 is ANQGSEA in the germline V gene. CDR3 sequence (DNA): TGCAGCGTTGCCGGTGTAGCGGGAGACAATTACAATGAGCAGTTCTTC. Its protein is CSVAGVAGDNYNEQFF.

In DNA form, the CDR3 reads TGTGCCAGCGCGATGGGACTAGCGGAGTACAATGAGCAGTTCTTC. The encoded protein is CASAMGLAEYNEQFF. J is TRBJ2-1 and V is TRBV9, with 11 bases lining up with TRBD2. Germline assignment: CDR1 SGDLS and CDR2 YYNGEE. The trim removed 7 bases at V and 4 bases at J, leaving 7 bases unmatched. The CDR3 is made up of 15 amino acids.

In its sample, this clone was seen once. This rearrangement joins TRBV28 to TRBJ2-2, with 7 bases lining up with TRBD1. V shed 4 bases and J 6 bases; nucleotides not matched to a gene: 11. This CDR3 spans 16 amino acids. Germline CDR1 MDHEN, CDR2 SYDVKM. The CDR3 sequence: CASSSFGDSMSGELFF. DNA of the CDR3: TGTGCCAGCAGTTCCTTTGGGGACAGTATGTCCGGGGAGCTGTTTTTT.

CDR3 region: CASSDTDTQYF. The CDR3 DNA sequence: TGCGCCAGCAGCGACACAGATACGCAGTATTTT. The chain has TRBV5-1 and TRBJ2-3; D gene unclear. Germline lookup yields CDR1 SGHRS and CDR2 YFSETQ. V dropped 4 bases and J dropped 2 bases, with 2 bases sitting between them. The CDR3 has 11 residues.

The chain joins TRBV5-1 to TRBJ2-2, with D uncertain. The V and J ends lost 1 base and 3 bases respectively, with 7 bases between them. The CDR3 sequence is 14 residues long. Germline CDR1 reads SGHRS; CDR2 reads YFSETQ. Written as DNA, the CDR3 is TGCGCCAGCAGCTTGACACAACACACCGGGGAGCTGTTTTTT. This translates into CASSLTQHTGELFF.

This clone was seen only once. The V gene is TRBV6-1, the J gene TRBJ2-3, with D unresolved. The germline V and J ends were trimmed by 2 bases and 2 bases, with 14 bases remaining between them. This CDR3 spans 16 amino acids. Germline V lookup: CDR1 MNHNS, CDR2 SASEGT. CDR3 in DNA: TGTGCCAGCAGTGAACTCCCAGGAAGCCTCACAGATACGCAGTATTTT. This translates into CASSELPGSLTDTQYF.

This chain uses TRBV5-1 with TRBJ2-3; 16 nucleotides match TRBD2. This CDR3 spans 19 amino acids. The V gene end was trimmed by 4 bases and the J gene end by 1 base; junction bases not matched to a gene: 9. The germline V gene encodes CDR1 SGHRS and CDR2 YFSETQ. The CDR3 sequence: CASSRSGTSGGAGTDTQYF. CDR3 coding DNA: TGCGCCAGCAGCCGGAGCGGGACTAGCGGGGGGGCGGGCACAGATACGCAGTATTTT.

This clone was detected a few times. The genes are TRBV28 and TRBJ1-6; maybe TRBD1 (5 bases). V lost 5 bases to trimming and J lost 8 bases, with 19 bases between them. CDR1 and CDR2 from the germline V gene are MDHEN and SYDVKM. CDR3 length: 16 residues. The CDR3 reads CASSLMGVGRDSPLHF. CDR3 sequence (DNA): TGTGCCAGCAGTCTAATGGGCGTGGGGCGTGATTCACCCCTCCACTTT.

This chain uses TRBV7-2 with TRBJ1-3, with D possibly matching TRBD1 (5 bases). CDR1 and CDR2 from the germline V gene are SGHTA and FQGNSA. This CDR3 is 14 amino acids long. Trimming took 0 bases from V and 4 from J, leaving 7 bases between them. The CDR3 region is CASSLAGAGNTIYF. CDR3 nucleotides: TGTGCCAGCAGCTTAGCAGGGGCCGGAAACACCATATATTTT.

Only one count was recorded for this clone. This chain joins TRBV5-6 and TRBJ1-2; D perhaps matches TRBD1 (6 bases). With 3 bases removed from V and 4 bases from J, the gap between germline ends came to 16 bases. Germline-derived CDR1 and CDR2 are SGHDT and YYEEEE. CDR3 size: 15 residues. CDR3 sequence (DNA): TGTGCCAGCAGCTCGGACAGTCAGGGAGGCTATGGCTACACCTTC. Encoded protein: CASSSDSQGGYGYTF.

This clone has more than one count but fewer than ten. The CDR3 region is CASSLSGSGRTEQYF. As DNA, the CDR3 is TGTGCCAGCAGCCTTTCTGGTAGCGGGAGGACCGAGCAGTACTTC. The gene calls are TRBV5-4 and TRBJ2-7; 10 nucleotides agree with TRBD2. This CDR3 is 15 amino acids long. CDR1 is SGHNT, CDR2 YYREEE, per germline (reference sequence). V lost 4 bases, J lost 6 bases, and 10 bases stayed unmatched.

The J gene is TRBJ1-1, the V gene TRBV18; 7 bases align to TRBD1. Germline assignment: CDR1 KGHSH and CDR2 LQKENI. CDR3 length: 15 amino acids. V lost 4 bases, J lost 1 base, and 6 bases stayed unmatched. This CDR3 is CASSLLQGRNTEAFF. The CDR3 DNA reads as TGTGCCAGCTCACTTCTACAGGGGAGGAACACTGAAGCTTTCTTT.

In this sample, this clone turned up once. The genes are TRBV2 and TRBJ2-1; 12 bases fit TRBD2. With V trimmed by 5 bases and J by 5 bases, 4 bases remained unmatched. The CDR3 runs to 15 residues. Germline values: CDR1 SNHLY, CDR2 FYNNEI. The CDR3 is CASSLAGGRDNEQFF. The CDR3 coding sequence is TGTGCCAGCAGTCTAGCGGGGGGGCGGGACAATGAGCAGTTCTTC. Filled out from reference TRBV2 and TRBJ2-1, the complete variable domain reads EPEVTQTPSHQVTQMGQEVILRCVPISNHLYFYWYRQILGQKVEFLVSFYNNEISEKSEIFDDQFSVERPDGSNFTLKIRSTKLEDSAMYFCASSLAGGRDNEQFFGPGTRLTVL.

The V and J genes are TRBV28 and TRBJ2-5, with TRBD1 matching 9 bases. CDR1 and CDR2 from the germline V gene are MDHEN and SYDVKM. The junction had 9 bases not matched to a gene; V was cut back by 2 bases and J by 5 bases. The CDR3 spans 16 residues. CDR3 loop: CASSLGGTGWEETQYF. The CDR3 DNA follows: TGTGCCAGCAGTTTAGGAGGGACAGGGTGGGAGGAGACCCAGTACTTC. The full variable domain, its missing parts supplied by reference TRBV28 and TRBJ2-5, is DVKVTQSSRYLVKRTGEKVFLECVQDMDHENMFWYRQDPGLGLRLIYFSYDVKMKEKGDIPEGYSVSREKKERFSLILESASTNQTSMYLCASSLGGTGWEETQYFGPGTRLLVL.